This T cell receptor beta chain derives from a study of regulatory T cells in long-lasting Graves disease. Germline V lookup: CDR1 SGHTA, CDR2 FQGNSA. V was cut by 9 bases and J by 3 bases, with 21 bases left in between. This CDR3 is 16 amino acids long. Library construction for TCR beta used iRepertoire HTBI primers and Arm-PCR of CDR3 regions. MiXCR, applied by TCRdb to the multiplex PCR reads, yields one record per CDR3 protein. This sample has 450,000 to 700,000 distinct CDR3 sequences, with roughly 13% found just once. Indicated time point: newly diagnosed GD, antithyroid drugs for less than 3 months. The TCR library was made from RNA extracted from PBMCs. These records were also assigned to another study, of T cells in Graves' hyperthyroidism and ophthalmopathy. In that study: The HTBI primer set served for first-round RT-PCR of the TCR CDR3.

The chain carries TRBV7-2 and TRBJ1-5; D gene ambiguous. The sample here was peripheral blood mononuclear cells (PBMCs), taken at new diagnosis, from a patient treated with antithyroid drugs. The TCR sequence derives from a man aged 30 to 39 with Graves disease. CDR3 in amino acids: CASSFGRASPNQPQHF. The DNA for the CDR3 is TGTGCCAGTAGTTTTGGACGGGCGTCCCCCAATCAGCCCCAGCATTTT.